Described below is a single TCR beta chain sequence and its context. It has no known antigen specificity. It has no much larger one-base neighbor in the sample; base qualities were not kept. The source of the sample is a study of shared clonotypes between healthy human individuals (dated by TCRdb to between 2020 and 2021). Regarding the research as a whole: The cohort included three men and a couple of women between 18 and 49 years of age. For each donor, three plates each were used for CD4 naive and CD4 memory, two plates were used for CD8 naive, and one plate was used for CD8 memory. The study deeply sequenced blood TCR repertoires of about 5 healthy adults to estimate repertoire size and the extent of clonotype sharing between individuals. To increase sequencing depth and limit assay-specific biases, TCR repertoire library preparation and sequencing were carried out by different laboratories using diverse techniques. Each donor's leukapheresis produced roughly between roughly 0.9 and 9 billion PBMCs. On the study overall, not on this receptor specifically: About 5% of naive CD4, roughly 3.6% of naive CD8, 2.3% of memory CD4, and around 0.42% of memory CD8 clonotypes were shared across a few donors. Estimated clonotype richness was generally larger for naive than for memory subsets. Compared with non-shared clonotypes, the clonotypes found in all four sorted-subset donors had higher generation probabilities. Based on pairwise subsampling, the degree of clonotype sharing among donors was expected to be affected by sequencing depth. Rarefaction of sorted-subset datasets indicated incomplete sequencing despite the large sequencing depth. Sampling was limited to blood, and TCR repertoires in tissue likely differ from TCR repertoires in blood. The genetic and exposure-history diversity represented was limited by the small number of donors.

The CDR3 contains 11 residues, cysteine and phenylalanine counted. CDR3 DNA is the only sequence kept; it has 33 bases, read in frame from the first base. A distance of 9 bases separates the germline ends of V and J, which lose 6 bases and 6 bases respectively. Per the germline V gene (reference sequence), MNHEY is the CDR1 and SMNVEV is the CDR2. Donors were healthy HIV-negative adults with no recently reported acute infections or vaccinations. All donors were Caucasian adults living in Nashville, Tennessee, USA. CD4+ T cells were enriched through magnetic negative selection, after which naive cells were positively selected on CD45RA and the remaining negative fraction served as the memory subset. After blood collection by leukapheresis, PBMCs were isolated using Ficoll-Histopaque density gradient centrifugation and then cryopreserved in the vapor phase of liquid nitrogen. Purity and quantity of every magnetically sorted T cell population were checked by analytical flow cytometry. Genomic DNA was isolated from each sorted fraction and quantified by UV absorbance on a Nanodrop 2000c.

Using the deep immunoSEQ assay, multiplex PCR amplified TCR CDR3 regions from genomic DNA. Genomic DNA extracted from each cell subset was distributed evenly over all wells of several immunoSEQ 96-well plates, and each plate served as one replicate. Each replicate PCR for sorted subsets received 200 ng genomic DNA, equal to 30,000 or so T cell genomes. Purified libraries were measured with a Qubit 3.0 fluorometer, size-checked on a Bioanalyzer 2100, and measured again with the KAPA Library Quantification kit. Every immunoSEQ 96-well plate was sequenced on a separate single-read 150-cycle Illumina NextSeq 550 flow cell. Regarding the original processing steps: The immunoSEQ output contained only junctional sequences without quality scores, so filtering could not match that applied to full-length reads. To assign V/J genes and CDR3, sequences were annotated using PyIR, a Python wrapper for IgBLAST v1.9, with IMGT germline references. Reads were removed for weak V/J assignments (E-value above 1e-6), missing CDR3, stop codons, out-of-frame junctions, or ambiguous translated residues. A V3J clonotype was defined by an identical inferred V gene, J gene, and CDR3 amino acid sequence. The percentage overlap between two repertoires was calculated by dividing the number of shared unique clonotypes by the size of the smaller repertoire. Richness of each repertoire was evaluated using RTK rarefaction, the Chao1 estimator, and Recon v2.1 estimates of unobserved clonotypes. OLGA was used to compute generation probabilities for all TCRbeta clonotypes that the gDNA method yielded from a handful of donors. This is the immuneACCESS table as TCRdb keeps it, with only in-frame sequences that have V and J called. A part of the clones is gone; compared with another copy, unresolved V genes explain less than half, and the rest is unexplained. The D gene and trimming were derived from the DNA, and the V and J assignments and clone size from that table. The sample table lists over 1.4 million clones, roughly 96% of them with a count of one. The ten biggest clones cover roughly 1.2% of the sample.

The TCR sequence derives from a young man in good health. Sequencing was done on a sample of naive CD4+ T cells sorted from blood. This specimen's cell subset or site label, per the study, means: CD45RA+ positively selected. The rearrangement joined TRBV27 to TRBJ2-7; the D gene cannot be resolved reliably. The DNA sequence is TGTGCCAGCAGACTTTATATCGAGCAGTACTTC. Its protein is CASRLYIEQYF.